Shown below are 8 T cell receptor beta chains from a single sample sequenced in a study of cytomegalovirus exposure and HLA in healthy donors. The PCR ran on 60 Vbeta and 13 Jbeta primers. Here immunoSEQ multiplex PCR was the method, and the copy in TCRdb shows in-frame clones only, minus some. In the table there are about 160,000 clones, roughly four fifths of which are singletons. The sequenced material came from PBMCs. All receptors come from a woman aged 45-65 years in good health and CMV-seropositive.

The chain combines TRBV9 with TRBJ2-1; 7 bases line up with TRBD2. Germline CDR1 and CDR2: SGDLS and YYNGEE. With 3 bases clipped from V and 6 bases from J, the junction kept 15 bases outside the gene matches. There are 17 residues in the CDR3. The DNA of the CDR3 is TGTGCCAGCAGCGCGCAGGCCCCCGGCGGGAGACTCAATGAGCAGTTCTTC. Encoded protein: CASSAQAPGGRLNEQFF.

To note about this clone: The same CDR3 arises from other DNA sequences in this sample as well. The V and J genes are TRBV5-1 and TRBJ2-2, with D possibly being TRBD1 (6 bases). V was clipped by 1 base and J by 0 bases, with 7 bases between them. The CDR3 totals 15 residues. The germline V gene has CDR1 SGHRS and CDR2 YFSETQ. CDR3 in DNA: TGCGCCAGCAGCTTGAGGACAGCGAACACCGGGGAGCTGTTTTTT. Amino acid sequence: CASSLRTANTGELFF.

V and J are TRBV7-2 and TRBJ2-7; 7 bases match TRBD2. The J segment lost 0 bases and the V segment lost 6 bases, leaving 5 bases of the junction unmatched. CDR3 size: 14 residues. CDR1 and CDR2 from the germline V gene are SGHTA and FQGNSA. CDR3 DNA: TGTGCCAGCAGATTTGGGGGGGACTCCTACGAGCAGTACTTC. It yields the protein CASRFGGDSYEQYF.

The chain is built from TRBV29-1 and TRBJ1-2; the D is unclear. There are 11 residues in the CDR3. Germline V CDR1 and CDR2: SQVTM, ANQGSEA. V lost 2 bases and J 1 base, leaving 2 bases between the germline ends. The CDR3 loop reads CSVEYNYGYTF. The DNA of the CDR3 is TGCAGCGTTGAATATAACTATGGCTACACCTTC.

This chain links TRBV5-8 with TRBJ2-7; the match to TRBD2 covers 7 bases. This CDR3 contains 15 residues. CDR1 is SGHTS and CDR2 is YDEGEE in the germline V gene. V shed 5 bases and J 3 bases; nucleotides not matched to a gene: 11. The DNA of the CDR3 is TGTGCCAGCAGACCCCGGGGAGGGCAAGGCTACGAGCAGTACTTC. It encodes CASRPRGGQGYEQYF. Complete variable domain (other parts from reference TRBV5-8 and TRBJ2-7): EAGVTQSPTHLIKTRGQQATLRCSPISGHTSVYWYQQALGLGLQFLLWYDEGEERNRGNFPPRFSGRQFPNYSSELNVNALELEDSALYLCASRPRGGQGYEQYFGPGTRLTVT.

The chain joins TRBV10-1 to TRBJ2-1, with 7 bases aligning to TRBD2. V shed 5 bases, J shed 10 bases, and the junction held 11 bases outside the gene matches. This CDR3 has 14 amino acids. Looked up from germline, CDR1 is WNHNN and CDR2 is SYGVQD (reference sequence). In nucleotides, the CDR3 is TGCGCCAGCAGTTCCCCGGGGGGATCCGGAGAGCAGTTCTTC. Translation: CASSSPGGSGEQFF.

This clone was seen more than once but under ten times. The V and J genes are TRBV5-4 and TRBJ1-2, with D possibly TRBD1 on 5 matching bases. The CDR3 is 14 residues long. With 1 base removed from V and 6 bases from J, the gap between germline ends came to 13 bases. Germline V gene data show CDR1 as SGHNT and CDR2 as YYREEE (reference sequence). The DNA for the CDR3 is TGTGCCAGCAGCTTGTTGCAGGGACTTGATGGCTACACCTTC. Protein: CASSLLQGLDGYTF.

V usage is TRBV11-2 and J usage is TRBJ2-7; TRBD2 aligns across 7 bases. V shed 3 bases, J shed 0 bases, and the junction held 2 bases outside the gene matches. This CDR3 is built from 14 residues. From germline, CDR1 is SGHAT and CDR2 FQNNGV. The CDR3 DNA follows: TGTGCCAGCAGCTTGACTAGCTACTCCTACGAGCAGTACTTC. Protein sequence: CASSLTSYSYEQYF. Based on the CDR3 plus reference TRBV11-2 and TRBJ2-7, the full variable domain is EAGVAQSPRYKIIEKRQSVAFWCNPISGHATLYWYQQILGQGPKLLIQFQNNGVVDDSQLPKDRFSAERLKGVDSTLKIQPAKLEDSAVYLCASSLTSYSYEQYFGPGTRLTVT.